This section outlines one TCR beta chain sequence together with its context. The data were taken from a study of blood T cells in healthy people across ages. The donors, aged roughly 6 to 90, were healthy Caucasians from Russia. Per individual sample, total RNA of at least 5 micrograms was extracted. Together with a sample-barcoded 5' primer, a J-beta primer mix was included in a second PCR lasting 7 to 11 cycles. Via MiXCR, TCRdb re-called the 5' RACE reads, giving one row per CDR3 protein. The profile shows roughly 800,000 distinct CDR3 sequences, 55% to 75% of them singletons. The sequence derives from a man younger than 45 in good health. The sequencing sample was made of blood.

CDR3 residues: CSVETSGSYEQYF. The CDR3 DNA follows: TGCAGCGTTGAGACTAGCGGGAGCTACGAGCAGTACTTC. This chain uses TRBV29-1 with TRBJ2-7; 12 bases map to TRBD2. This CDR3 has 13 amino acids. V shed 3 bases, J shed 3 bases, and the junction held 0 bases outside the gene matches. The germline V gene encodes CDR1 SQVTM and CDR2 ANQGSEA.